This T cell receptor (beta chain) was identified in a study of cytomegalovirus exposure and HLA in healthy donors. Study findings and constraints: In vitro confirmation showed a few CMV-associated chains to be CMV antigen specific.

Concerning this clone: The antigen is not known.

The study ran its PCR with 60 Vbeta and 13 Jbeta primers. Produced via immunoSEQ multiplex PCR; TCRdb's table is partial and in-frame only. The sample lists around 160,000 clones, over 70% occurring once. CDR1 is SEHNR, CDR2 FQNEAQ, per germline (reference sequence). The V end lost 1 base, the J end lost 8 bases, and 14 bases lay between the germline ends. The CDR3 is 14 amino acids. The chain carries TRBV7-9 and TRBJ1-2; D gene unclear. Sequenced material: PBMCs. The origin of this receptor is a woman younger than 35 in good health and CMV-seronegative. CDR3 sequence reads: CASSLEPVTRGYTF. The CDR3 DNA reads TGTGCCAGCAGCTTAGAGCCGGTTACTAGGGGCTACACCTTC.